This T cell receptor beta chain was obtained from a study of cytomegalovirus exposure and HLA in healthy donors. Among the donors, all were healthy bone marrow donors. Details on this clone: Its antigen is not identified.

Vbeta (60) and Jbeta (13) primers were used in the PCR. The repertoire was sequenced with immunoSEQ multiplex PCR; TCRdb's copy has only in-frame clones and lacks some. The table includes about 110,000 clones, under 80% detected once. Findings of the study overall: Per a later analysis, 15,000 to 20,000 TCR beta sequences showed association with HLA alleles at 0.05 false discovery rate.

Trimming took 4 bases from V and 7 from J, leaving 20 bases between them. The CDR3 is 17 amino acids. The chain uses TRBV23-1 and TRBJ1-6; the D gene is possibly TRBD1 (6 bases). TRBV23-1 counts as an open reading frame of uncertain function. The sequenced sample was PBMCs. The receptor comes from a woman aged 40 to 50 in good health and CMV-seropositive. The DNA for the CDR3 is TGCGCCAGCAGTCCTCCCAGGGGCCACCCATTGAATTCACCCCTCCACTTT. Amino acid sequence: CASSPPRGHPLNSPLHF.